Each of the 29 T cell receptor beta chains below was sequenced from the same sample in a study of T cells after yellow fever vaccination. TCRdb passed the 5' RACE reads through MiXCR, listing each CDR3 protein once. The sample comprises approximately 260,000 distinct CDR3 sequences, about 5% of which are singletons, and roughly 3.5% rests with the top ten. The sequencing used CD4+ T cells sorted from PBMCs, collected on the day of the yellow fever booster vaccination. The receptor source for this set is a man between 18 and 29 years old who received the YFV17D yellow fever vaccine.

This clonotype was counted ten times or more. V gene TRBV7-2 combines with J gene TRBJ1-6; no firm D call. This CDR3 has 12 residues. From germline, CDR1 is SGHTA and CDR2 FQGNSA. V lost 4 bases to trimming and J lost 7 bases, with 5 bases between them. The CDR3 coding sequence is TGTGCCAGCAGCTCGGGGAATTCACCCCTCCACTTT. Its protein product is CASSSGNSPLHF.

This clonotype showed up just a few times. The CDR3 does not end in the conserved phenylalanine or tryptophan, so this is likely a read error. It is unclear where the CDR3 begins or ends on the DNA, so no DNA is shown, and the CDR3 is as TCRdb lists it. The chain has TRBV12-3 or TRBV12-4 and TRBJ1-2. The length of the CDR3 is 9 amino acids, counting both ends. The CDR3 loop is CASSLDLSL.

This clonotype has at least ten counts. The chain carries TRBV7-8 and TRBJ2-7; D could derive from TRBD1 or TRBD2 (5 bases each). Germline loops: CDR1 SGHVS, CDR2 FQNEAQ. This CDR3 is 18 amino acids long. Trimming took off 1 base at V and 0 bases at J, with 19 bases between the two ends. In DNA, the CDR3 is TGTGCCAGCAGCTTAGGGCTCTCCGGGACGGCGAGCTCCTACGAGCAGTACGTC. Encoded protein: CASSLGLSGTASSYEQYV.

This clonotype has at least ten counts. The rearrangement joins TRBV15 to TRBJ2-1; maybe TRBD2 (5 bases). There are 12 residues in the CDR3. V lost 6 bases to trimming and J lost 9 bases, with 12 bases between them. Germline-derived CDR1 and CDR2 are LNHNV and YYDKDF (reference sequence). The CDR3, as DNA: TGTGCCACCAGACTAGATCGTTTTGAGCAGTTCTTC. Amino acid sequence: CATRLDRFEQFF.

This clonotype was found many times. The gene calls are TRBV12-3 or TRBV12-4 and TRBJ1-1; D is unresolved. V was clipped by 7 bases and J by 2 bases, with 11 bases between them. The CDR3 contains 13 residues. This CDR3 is CASTVQLNTEAFF. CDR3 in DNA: TGTGCCAGCACGGTTCAGCTAAACACTGAAGCTTTCTTT.

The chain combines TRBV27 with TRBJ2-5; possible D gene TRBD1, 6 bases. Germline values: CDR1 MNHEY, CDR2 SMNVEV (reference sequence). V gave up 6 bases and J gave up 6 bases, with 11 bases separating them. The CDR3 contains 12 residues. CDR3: CASSLTGKTQYF. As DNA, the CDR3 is TGTGCCAGCAGCCTAACAGGGAAGACCCAGTACTTC.

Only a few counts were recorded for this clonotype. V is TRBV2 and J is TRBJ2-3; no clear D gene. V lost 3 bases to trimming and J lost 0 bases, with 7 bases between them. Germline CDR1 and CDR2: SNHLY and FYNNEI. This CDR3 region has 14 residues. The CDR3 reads CASSDLASTDTQYF. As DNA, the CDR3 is TGTGCCAGCAGTGACTTAGCAAGCACAGATACGCAGTATTTT.

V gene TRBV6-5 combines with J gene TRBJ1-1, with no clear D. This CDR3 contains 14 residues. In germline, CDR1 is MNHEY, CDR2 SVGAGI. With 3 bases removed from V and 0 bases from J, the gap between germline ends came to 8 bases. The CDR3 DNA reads TGTGCCAGCAGTTATGCTTTAATGAACACTGAAGCTTTCTTT. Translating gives CASSYALMNTEAFF.

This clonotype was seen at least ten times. CDR3 region: CSAPTWGATRAFF. CDR3 nucleotide sequence: TGCAGTGCTCCGACCTGGGGGGCCACTAGAGCTTTCTTT. This chain uses TRBV20-1 with TRBJ1-1; D might be TRBD1 (6 bases). The CDR3 has 13 residues. V lost 5 bases, J lost 10 bases, and 20 bases lay in between. The germline gives CDR1 DFQATT, CDR2 SNEGSKA (reference sequence).

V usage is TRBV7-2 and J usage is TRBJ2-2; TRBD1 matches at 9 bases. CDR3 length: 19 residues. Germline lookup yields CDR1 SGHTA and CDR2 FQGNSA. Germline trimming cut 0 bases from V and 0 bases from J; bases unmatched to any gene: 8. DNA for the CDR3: TGTGCCAGCAGCTTAGCGGGGACAGGGTCTCTCGCGAACACCGGGGAGCTGTTTTTT. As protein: CASSLAGTGSLANTGELFF.

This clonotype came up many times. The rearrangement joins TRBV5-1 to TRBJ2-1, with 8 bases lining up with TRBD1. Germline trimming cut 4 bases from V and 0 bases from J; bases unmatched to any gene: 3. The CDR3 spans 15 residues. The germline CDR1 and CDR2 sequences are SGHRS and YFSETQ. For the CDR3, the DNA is TGCGCCAGCAGCCCGACAGGGGCCTCCTACAATGAGCAGTTCTTC. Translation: CASSPTGASYNEQFF.

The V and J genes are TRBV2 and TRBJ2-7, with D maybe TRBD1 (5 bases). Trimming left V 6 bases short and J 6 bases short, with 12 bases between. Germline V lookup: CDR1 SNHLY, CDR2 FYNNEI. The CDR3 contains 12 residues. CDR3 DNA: TGTGCCAGCAGGGTCAGGGTGGGCGAGCAGTACGTC. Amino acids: CASRVRVGEQYV.

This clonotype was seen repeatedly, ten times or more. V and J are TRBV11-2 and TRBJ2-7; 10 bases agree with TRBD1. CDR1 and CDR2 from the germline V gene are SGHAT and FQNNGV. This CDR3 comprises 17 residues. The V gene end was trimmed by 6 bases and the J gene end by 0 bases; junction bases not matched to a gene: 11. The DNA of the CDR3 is TGTGCCAGCAGTCCCCTCTCGAGGGACAGGGGCTCCTACGAGCAGTACTTC. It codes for CASSPLSRDRGSYEQYF.

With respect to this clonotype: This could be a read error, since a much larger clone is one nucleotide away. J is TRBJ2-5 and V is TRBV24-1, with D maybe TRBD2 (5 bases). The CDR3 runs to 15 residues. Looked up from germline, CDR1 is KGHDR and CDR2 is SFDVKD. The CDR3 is CATSEWTDGGETQHF. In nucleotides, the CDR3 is TGTGCCACCAGTGAGTGGACGGATGGAGGAGAGACCCAGCACTTC.

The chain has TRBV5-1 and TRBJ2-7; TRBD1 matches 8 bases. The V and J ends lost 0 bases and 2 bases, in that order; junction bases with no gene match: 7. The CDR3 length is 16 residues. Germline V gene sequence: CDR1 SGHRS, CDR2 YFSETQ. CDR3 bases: TGCGCCAGCAGCTTGGGCCGGGACAGGTTGACCTACGAGCAGTACTTC. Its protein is CASSLGRDRLTYEQYF.

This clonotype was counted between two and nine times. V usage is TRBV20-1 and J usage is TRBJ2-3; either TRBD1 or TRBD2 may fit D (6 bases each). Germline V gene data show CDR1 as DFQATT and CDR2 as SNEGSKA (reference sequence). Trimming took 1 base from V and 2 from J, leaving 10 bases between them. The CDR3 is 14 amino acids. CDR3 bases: TGCAGTGCTAGAGGGGGGGCCACCACAGATACGCAGTATTTT. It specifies CSARGGATTDTQYF.

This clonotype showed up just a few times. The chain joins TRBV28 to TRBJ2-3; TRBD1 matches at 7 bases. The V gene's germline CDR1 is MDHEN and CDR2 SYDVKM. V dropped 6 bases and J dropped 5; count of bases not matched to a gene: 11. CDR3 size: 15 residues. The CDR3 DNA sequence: TGTGCCAGCAGCTCTGGACAGGCGCCAGTAGATACGCAGTATTTT. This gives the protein CASSSGQAPVDTQYF.

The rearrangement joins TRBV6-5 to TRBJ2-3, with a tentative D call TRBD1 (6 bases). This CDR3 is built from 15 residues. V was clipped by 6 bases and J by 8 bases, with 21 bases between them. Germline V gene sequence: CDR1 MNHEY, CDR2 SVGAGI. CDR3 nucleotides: TGTGCCAGCAGGCCCCCGGCAGGGGATAGGGTTACGCAGTATTTT. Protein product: CASRPPAGDRVTQYF.

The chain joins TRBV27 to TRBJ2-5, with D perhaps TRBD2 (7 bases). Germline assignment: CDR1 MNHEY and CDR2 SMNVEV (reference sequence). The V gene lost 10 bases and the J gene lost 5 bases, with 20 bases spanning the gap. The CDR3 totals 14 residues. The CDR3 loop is CATLTLARGETQYF. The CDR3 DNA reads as TGTGCCACTCTCACACTAGCGAGGGGGGAGACCCAGTACTTC.

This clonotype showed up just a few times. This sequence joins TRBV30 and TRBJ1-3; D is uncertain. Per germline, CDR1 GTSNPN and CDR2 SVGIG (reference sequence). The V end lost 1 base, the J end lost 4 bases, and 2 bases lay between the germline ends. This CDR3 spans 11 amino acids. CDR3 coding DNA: TGTGCCTGGAGTGGGGGAAACACCATATATTTT. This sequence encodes CAWSGGNTIYF. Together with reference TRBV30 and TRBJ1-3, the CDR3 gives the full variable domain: SQTIHQWPATLVQPVGSPLSLECTVEGTSNPNLYWYRQAAGRGLQLLFYSVGIGQISSEVPQNLSASRPQDRQFILSSKKLLLSDSGFYLCAWSGGNTIYFGEGSWLTVV.

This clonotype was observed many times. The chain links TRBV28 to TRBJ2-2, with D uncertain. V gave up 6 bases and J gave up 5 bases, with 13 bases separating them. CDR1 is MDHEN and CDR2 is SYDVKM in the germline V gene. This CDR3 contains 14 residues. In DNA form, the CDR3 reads TGTGCCAGCAGACGAAATAGACCGACCGGGGAGCTGTTTTTT. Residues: CASRRNRPTGELFF.

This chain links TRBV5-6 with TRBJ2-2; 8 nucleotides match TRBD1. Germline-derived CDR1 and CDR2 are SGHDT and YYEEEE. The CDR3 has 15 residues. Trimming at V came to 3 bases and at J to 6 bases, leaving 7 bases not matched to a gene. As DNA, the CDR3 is TGTGCCAGCAGCTCCCGACAGGGGTTTGCCGGGGAGCTGTTTTTT. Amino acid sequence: CASSSRQGFAGELFF.

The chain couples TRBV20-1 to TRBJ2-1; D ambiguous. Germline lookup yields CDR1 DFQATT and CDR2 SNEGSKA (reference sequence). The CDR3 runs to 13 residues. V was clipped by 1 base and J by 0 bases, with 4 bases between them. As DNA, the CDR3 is TGCAGTGCTAGAGCTGGCTCCTACAATGAGCAGTTCTTC. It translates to CSARAGSYNEQFF.

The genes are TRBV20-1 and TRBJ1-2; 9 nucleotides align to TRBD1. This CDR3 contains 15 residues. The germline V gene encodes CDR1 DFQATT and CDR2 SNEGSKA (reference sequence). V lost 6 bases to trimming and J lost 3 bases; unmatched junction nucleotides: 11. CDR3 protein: CSADQTGGSDYGYTF. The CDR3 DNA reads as TGCAGTGCGGATCAAACAGGGGGCTCGGACTATGGCTACACCTTC.

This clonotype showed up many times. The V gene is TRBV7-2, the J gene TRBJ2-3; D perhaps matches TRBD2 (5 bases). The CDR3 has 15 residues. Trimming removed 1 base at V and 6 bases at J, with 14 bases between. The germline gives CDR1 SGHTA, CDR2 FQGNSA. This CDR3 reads CASSLEGLAADTQYF. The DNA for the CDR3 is TGTGCCAGCAGCTTAGAAGGGCTAGCAGCGGATACGCAGTATTTT. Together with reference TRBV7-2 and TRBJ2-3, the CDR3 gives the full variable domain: GAGVSQSPSNKVTEKGKDVELRCDPISGHTALYWYRQSLGQGLEFLIYFQGNSAPDKSGLPSDRFSAERTGGSVSTLTIQRTQQEDSAVYLCASSLEGLAADTQYFGPGTRLTVL.

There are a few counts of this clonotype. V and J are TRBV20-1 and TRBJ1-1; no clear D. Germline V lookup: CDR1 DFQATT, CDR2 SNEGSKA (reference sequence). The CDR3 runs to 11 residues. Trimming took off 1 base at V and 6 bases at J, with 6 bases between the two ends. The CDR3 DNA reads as TGCAGTGCTAGAGCCAATGCTGAAGCTTTCTTT. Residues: CSARANAEAFF.

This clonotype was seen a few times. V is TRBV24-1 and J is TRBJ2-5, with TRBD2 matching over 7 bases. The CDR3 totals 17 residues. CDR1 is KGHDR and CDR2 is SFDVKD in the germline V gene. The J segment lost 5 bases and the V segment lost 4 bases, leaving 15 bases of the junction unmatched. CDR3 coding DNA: TGTGCCACCAGTGACCCCATTCCCAGCGGGGCCCGGGAGACCCAGTACTTC. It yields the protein CATSDPIPSGARETQYF.

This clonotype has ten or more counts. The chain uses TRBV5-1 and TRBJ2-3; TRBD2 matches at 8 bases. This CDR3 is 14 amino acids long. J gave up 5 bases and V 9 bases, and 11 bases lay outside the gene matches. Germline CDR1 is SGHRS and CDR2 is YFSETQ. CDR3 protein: CATTDGGAGDTQYF. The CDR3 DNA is TGCGCCACTACCGACGGGGGGGCCGGAGATACGCAGTATTTT. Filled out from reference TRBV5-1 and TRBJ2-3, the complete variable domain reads KAGVTQTPRYLIKTRGQQVTLSCSPISGHRSVSWYQQTPGQGLQFLFEYFSETQRNKGNFPGRFSGRQFSNSRSEMNVSTLELGDSALYLCATTDGGAGDTQYFGPGTRLTVL.

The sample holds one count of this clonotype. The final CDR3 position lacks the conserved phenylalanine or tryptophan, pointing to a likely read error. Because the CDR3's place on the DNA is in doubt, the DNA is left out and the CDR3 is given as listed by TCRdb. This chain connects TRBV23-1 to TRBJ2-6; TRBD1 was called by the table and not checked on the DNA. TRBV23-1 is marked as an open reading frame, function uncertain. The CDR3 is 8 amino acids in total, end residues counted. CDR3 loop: CASSRWDR.